The 14 T cell receptor beta chains below all came from one sample that was sequenced in a study of blood T cell repertoires in COVID-19. TCRdb's copy holds only in-frame clones and misses some; the assay was immunoSEQ multiplex PCR. The table includes 10,000 to 15,000 clones, approximately 88% detected once. Sequencing used peripheral blood. The origin of the receptors is a woman in her sixties with active COVID-19.

This clone was observed once. The J gene is TRBJ2-7, the V gene TRBV27; the match to TRBD1 covers 8 bases. Germline CDR1 MNHEY, CDR2 SMNVEV (reference sequence). The J segment lost 7 bases and the V segment lost 5 bases, leaving 10 bases of the junction unmatched. This CDR3 is 14 amino acids long. DNA for the CDR3: TGTGCCAGCAGTCCTACGACAGGGGAAGTTGAGCAGTACGTC. This codes for CASSPTTGEVEQYV.

The chain couples TRBV7-8 to TRBJ2-1; D is perhaps TRBD1 (6 bases). Germline V gene lookup returns CDR1 SGHVS and CDR2 FQNEAQ. CDR3 length equals 15 residues. Trimming cost V 1 base and J 12 bases, with 19 bases left between them. The CDR3 reads CASSLGAGDHRAQFF. The CDR3 nucleotides are TGTGCCAGCAGCTTAGGTGCCGGGGACCACAGGGCGCAGTTCTTC. Full variable domain (remainder filled in from reference TRBV7-8 and TRBJ2-1): GAGVSQSPRYKVAKRGQDVALRCDPISGHVSLFWYQQALGQGPEFLTYFQNEAQLDKSGLPSDRFFAERPEGSVSTLKIQRTQQEDSAVYLCASSLGAGDHRAQFFGPGTRLTVL.

V gene TRBV19 combines with J gene TRBJ2-7; 13 nucleotides match TRBD2. The ends lost 3 bases at V and 3 bases at J; junction bases unmatched: 2. The CDR3 is made up of 15 amino acids. From germline, CDR1 is LNHDA and CDR2 SQIVND (reference sequence). The CDR3 is CASSMGTSGIYEQYF. In DNA, the CDR3 is TGTGCCAGTAGTATGGGGACTAGCGGGATCTACGAGCAGTACTTC.

This chain joins TRBV11-3 and TRBJ2-1; 7 bases line up with TRBD1. There are 14 residues in the CDR3. Germline assignment: CDR1 SGHNT and CDR2 YENEEA. J lost 6 bases, V lost 5 bases, and 7 bases had no gene match. The CDR3 DNA reads TGTGCCAGCAGCCCGCAGGGGGTAGGCAATGAGCAGTTCTTC. It encodes CASSPQGVGNEQFF.

This chain connects TRBV5-1 to TRBJ1-1, with D possibly TRBD1 on 5 matching bases. Germline CDR1 and CDR2: SGHRS and YFSETQ. V was cut by 3 bases and J by 0 bases, with 9 bases left in between. This CDR3 is 14 amino acids long. In DNA form, the CDR3 reads TGCGCCAGCAGCTCCCAGGGTTTGAACACTGAAGCTTTCTTT. Protein: CASSSQGLNTEAFF.

This rearrangement joins TRBV19 to TRBJ2-5, with 9 bases aligning to TRBD1. CDR1 is LNHDA and CDR2 is SQIVND in the germline V gene (reference sequence). The CDR3 has 11 residues. Here the CDR3 reads CAVGQGGTQYF. In DNA form, the CDR3 reads TGTGCAGTGGGACAGGGCGGGACCCAGTACTTC.

The chain has TRBV11-1 and TRBJ1-1, with unresolved D. V dropped 2 bases and J dropped 5 bases, with 12 bases sitting between them. Germline V gene sequence: CDR1 SGHAT, CDR2 FQDESV (reference sequence). The CDR3 is 14 residues long. The CDR3: CASSLRYGITEAFF. CDR3 coding DNA: TGTGCCAGCAGCTTACGTTACGGGATTACTGAAGCTTTCTTT.

The chain has TRBV6-5 and TRBJ2-5; 7 nucleotides agree with TRBD2. This CDR3 comprises 12 residues. J gave up 4 bases and V 10 bases, and 6 bases lay outside the gene matches. Germline CDR1 reads MNHEY; CDR2 reads SVGAGI. Here the CDR3 reads CATGTGGETQYF. CDR3 sequence (DNA): TGTGCCACCGGTACGGGGGGAGAGACCCAGTACTTC.

This clone occurred once. V usage is TRBV9 and J usage is TRBJ1-6; D is unclear. Germline values: CDR1 SGDLS, CDR2 YYNGEE. The V and J ends lost 3 bases and 7 bases respectively, with 11 bases between them. This CDR3 contains 14 residues. The CDR3 region is CASSAGLENSPLHF. The DNA of the CDR3 is TGTGCCAGCAGCGCAGGACTTGAAAATTCACCCCTCCACTTT.

A note on this clone: A junction end diverges from the germline sequence, so it may reflect a read error. The genes are TRBV18 and TRBJ1-5; D is ambiguous. The CDR3 has 13 residues. CDR1 and CDR2 from the germline V gene are KGHSH and LQKENI. CDR3 amino acids: CATSTDSNQPQHF. The CDR3 DNA reads TGTGCCACCTCAACAGACAGCAATCAGCCCCAGCATTTT.

V and J are TRBV20-1 and TRBJ2-1; D gene unclear. Between the trimmed V and J ends, which lost 4 bases and 9 bases, there was a span of 7 bases. This CDR3 has 10 residues. CDR1 and CDR2 from the germline V gene are DFQATT and SNEGSKA (reference sequence). CDR3 coding DNA: TGCAGTGCTACCAGGATTGAGCAGTTCTTC. Translation: CSATRIEQFF.

The chain carries TRBV7-2 and TRBJ2-5, with 9 bases fitting TRBD2. V shed 1 base, J shed 2 bases, and the junction held 5 bases outside the gene matches. This CDR3 region has 16 residues. Germline CDR1 and CDR2: SGHTA and FQGNSA. The CDR3 DNA reads TGTGCCAGCAGCTTAGGGAGCGGGGGGCCTCAAGAGACCCAGTACTTC. This translates into CASSLGSGGPQETQYF.

This sequence joins TRBV6-6 and TRBJ2-3; 13 bases line up with TRBD2. There are 16 residues in the CDR3. The junction had 6 bases not matched to a gene; V was cut back by 5 bases and J by 4 bases. CDR1 is MNHNY, CDR2 SVGAGI, per germline (reference sequence). DNA for the CDR3: TGTGCCAGCAGTACTGGGACTAGCGGGGTGGCAGATACGCAGTATTTT. This encodes CASSTGTSGVADTQYF.

This clone was detected once. The CDR3 reads CASNPGGHTNYGYTF. The CDR3 nucleotides are TGTGCCAGCAACCCGGGGGGACATACTAACTATGGCTACACCTTC. The chain uses TRBV5-4 and TRBJ1-2; weak D call: TRBD1 (6 bases). This CDR3 is 15 amino acids long. Germline-derived CDR1 and CDR2 are SGHNT and YYREEE (reference sequence). Trimming took off 6 bases at V and 0 bases at J, with 15 bases between the two ends.